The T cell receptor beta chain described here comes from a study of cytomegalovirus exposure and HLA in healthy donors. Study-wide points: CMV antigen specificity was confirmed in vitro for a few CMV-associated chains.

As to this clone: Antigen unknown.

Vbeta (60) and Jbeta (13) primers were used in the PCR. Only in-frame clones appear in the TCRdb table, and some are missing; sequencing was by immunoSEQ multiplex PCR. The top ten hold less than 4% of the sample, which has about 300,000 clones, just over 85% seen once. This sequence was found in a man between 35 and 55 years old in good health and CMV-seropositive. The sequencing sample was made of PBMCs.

Here the CDR3 reads CASWSSGSTDTQYF. DNA of the CDR3: TGTGCCAGTTGGTCTAGCGGGAGCACAGATACGCAGTATTTT. The V and J genes are TRBV19 and TRBJ2-3; 8 bases match TRBD2. Germline-derived CDR1 and CDR2 are LNHDA and SQIVND (reference sequence). This CDR3 contains 14 residues. The V gene end was trimmed by 8 bases and the J gene end by 0 bases; junction bases not matched to a gene: 4.